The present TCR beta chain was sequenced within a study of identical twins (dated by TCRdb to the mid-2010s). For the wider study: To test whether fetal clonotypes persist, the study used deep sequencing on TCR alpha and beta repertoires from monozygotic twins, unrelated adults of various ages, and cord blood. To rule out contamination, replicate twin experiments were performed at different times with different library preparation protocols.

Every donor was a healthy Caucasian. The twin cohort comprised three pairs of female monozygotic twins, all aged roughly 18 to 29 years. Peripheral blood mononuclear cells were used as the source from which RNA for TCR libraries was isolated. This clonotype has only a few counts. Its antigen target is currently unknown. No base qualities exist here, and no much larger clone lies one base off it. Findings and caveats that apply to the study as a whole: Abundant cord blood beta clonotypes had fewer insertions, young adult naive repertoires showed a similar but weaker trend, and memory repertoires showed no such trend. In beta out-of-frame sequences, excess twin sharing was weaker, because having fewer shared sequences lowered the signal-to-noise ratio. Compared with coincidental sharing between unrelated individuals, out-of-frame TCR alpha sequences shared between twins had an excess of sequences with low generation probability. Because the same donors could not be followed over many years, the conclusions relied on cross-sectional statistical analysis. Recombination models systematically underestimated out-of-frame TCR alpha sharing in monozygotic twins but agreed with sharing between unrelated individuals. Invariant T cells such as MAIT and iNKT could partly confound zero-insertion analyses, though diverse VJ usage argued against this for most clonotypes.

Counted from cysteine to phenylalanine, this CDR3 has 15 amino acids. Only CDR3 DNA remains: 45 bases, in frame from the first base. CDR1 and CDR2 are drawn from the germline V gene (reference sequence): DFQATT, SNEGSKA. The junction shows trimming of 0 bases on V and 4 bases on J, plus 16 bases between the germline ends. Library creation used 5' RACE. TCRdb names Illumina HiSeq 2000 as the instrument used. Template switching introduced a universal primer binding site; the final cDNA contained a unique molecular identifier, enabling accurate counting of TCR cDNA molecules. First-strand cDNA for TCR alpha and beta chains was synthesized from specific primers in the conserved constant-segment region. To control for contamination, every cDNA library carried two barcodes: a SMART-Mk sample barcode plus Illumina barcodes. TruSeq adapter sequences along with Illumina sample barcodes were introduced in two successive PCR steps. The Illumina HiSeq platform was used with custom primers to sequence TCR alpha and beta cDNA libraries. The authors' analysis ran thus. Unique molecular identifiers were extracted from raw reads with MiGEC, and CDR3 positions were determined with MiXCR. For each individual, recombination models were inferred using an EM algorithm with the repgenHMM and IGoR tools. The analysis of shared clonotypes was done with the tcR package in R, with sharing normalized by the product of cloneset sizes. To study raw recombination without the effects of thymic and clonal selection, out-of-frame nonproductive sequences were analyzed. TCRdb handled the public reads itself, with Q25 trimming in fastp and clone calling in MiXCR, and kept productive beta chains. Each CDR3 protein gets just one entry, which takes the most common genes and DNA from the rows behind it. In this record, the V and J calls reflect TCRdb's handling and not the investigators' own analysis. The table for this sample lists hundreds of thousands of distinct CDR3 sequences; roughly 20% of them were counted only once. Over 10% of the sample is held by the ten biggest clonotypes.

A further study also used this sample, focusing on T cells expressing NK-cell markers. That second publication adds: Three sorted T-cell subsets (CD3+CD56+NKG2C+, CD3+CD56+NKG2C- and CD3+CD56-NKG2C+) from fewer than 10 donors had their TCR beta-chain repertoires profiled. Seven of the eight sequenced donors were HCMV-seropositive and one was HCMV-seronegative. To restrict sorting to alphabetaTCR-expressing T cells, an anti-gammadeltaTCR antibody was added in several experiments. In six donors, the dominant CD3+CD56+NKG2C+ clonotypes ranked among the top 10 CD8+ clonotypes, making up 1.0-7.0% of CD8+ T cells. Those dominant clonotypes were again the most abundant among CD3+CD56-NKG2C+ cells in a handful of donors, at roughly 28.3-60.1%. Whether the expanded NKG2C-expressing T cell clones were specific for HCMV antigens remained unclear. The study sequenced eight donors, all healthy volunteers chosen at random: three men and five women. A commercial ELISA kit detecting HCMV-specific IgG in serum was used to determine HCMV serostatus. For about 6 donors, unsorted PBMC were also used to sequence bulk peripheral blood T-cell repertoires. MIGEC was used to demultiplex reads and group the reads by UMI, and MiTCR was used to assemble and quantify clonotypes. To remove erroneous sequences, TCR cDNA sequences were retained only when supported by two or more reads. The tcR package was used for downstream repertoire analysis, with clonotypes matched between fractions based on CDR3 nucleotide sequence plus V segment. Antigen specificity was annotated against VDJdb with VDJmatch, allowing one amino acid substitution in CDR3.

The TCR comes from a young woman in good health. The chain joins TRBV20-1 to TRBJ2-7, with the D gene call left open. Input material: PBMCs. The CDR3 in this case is CSARDIGLDQYEQYF. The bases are TGCAGTGCTAGAGATATTGGGCTAGACCAGTACGAGCAGTACTTC.